This paragraph covers one T cell receptor beta chain sequence. This specimen belongs to a study of blood T cell repertoires in COVID-19. The table came from immunoSEQ multiplex PCR; TCRdb's copy has only in-frame clones and leaves some out. The table shows about 120,000 clones, with about 85% occurring only once. V lost 0 bases and J lost 0; bases outside the gene matches: 8. The CDR3 is 19 residues long. Germline assignment: CDR1 LGHDT and CDR2 YNNKEL (reference sequence). This clonotype originated in a human donor in a cohort sampled during active COVID-19. Sequenced input: peripheral blood. This rearrangement joins TRBV3-1 (or the pseudogene TRBV3-2) to TRBJ2-4; 10 bases fit TRBD2. DNA of the CDR3: TGTGCCAGCAGCCAAGACCATCCGGGACTAGCGACAGCCAAAAACATTCAGTACTTC. Amino acid sequence: CASSQDHPGLATAKNIQYF.